These 8 T cell receptor beta chains were sequenced from one sample in a study of shared T cell receptors in the human thymus. TCRdb's table, derived via immunoSEQ multiplex PCR, lists solely in-frame clones and lacks some. The repertoire has about 380,000 clones, just under 95% of them found once; the top ten carry approximately 0.02%. Sequenced input: thymocytes. The origin of the receptors is a human donor.

V gene TRBV7-2 combines with J gene TRBJ1-2; the D is unclear. The germline V and J ends were trimmed by 4 bases and 8 bases, with 11 bases remaining between them. There are 12 residues in the CDR3. Germline CDR1 and CDR2: SGHTA and FQGNSA. CDR3 sequence reads: CASSSFHSGYTF. The CDR3 DNA reads as TGTGCCAGCAGCTCCTTTCACTCGGGCTACACCTTC.

V gene TRBV5-1 combines with J gene TRBJ2-7; 12 bases map to TRBD1. Germline loops: CDR1 SGHRS, CDR2 YFSETQ. The CDR3 is 22 residues long. Unmatched junction bases numbered 23, after V lost 2 bases and J lost 2 bases. In DNA, the CDR3 is TGCGCCAGCAGCTTCGAATCATCCACCGGGACAGGGGGCCGTAATCCCCCCTACGAGCAGTACTTC. Its protein product is CASSFESSTGTGGRNPPYEQYF.

V usage is TRBV6-1 and J usage is TRBJ2-7, with 9 bases fitting TRBD1. Trimming took 7 bases from V and 4 from J; bases not matched to a gene: 11. Per the germline V gene, CDR1 is MNHNS and CDR2 is SASEGT. The CDR3 covers 15 residues. The CDR3 DNA sequence: TGTGCCAGCACCGCCCCAGGGACAGGGAAGTACGAGCAGTACTTC. Amino acids: CASTAPGTGKYEQYF.

The rearrangement joins TRBV11-2 to TRBJ2-1; 9 bases align to TRBD2. The CDR3 has 13 residues. Germline assignment: CDR1 SGHAT and CDR2 FQNNGV. CDR3 sequence reads: CASGLAGYNEQFF. The CDR3 DNA sequence: TGTGCTTCGGGCCTAGCGGGATACAATGAGCAGTTCTTC.

The chain carries TRBV7-2 and TRBJ2-6; the match to TRBD1 covers 10 bases. With 4 bases clipped from V and 4 bases from J, the junction kept 7 bases outside the gene matches. The germline gives CDR1 SGHTA, CDR2 FQGNSA. CDR3 size: 17 residues. In DNA, the CDR3 is TGTGCCAGCAGCTCCGGGACAGGGGTCTCAGGGGCCAACGTCCTGACTTTC. It encodes CASSSGTGVSGANVLTF.

CDR3 region: CASSERDNEERETYEQYF. CDR3 nucleotides: TGTGCCAGCAGTGAGCGGGATAACGAGGAGCGGGAGACCTACGAGCAGTACTTC. The chain combines TRBV2 with TRBJ2-7, with 8 bases identical to TRBD2. V was pared by 3 bases and J by 2 bases, with 15 bases of the junction left unmatched. This CDR3 region has 18 residues. Germline assignment: CDR1 SNHLY and CDR2 FYNNEI. Full variable domain (remainder filled in from reference TRBV2 and TRBJ2-7): EPEVTQTPSHQVTQMGQEVILRCVPISNHLYFYWYRQILGQKVEFLVSFYNNEISEKSEIFDDQFSVERPDGSNFTLKIRSTKLEDSAMYFCASSERDNEERETYEQYFGPGTRLTVT.

This clone was detected only once. The chain has TRBV4-1 and TRBJ2-1; 12 nucleotides align to TRBD2. Per the germline V gene, CDR1 is MGHRA and CDR2 is YSYEKL. With V trimmed by 4 bases and J by 2 bases, 9 bases remained unmatched. CDR3 size: 18 residues. CDR3 amino acids: CASSRDRTSGTTYNEQFF. The CDR3 region has the DNA TGCGCCAGCAGCCGAGACCGGACTAGCGGGACAACCTACAATGAGCAGTTCTTC.

The chain links TRBV5-1 to TRBJ2-5; 11 bases match TRBD1. V lost 5 bases, J lost 2 bases, and 14 bases stayed unmatched. From germline, CDR1 is SGHRS and CDR2 YFSETQ. CDR3 size: 18 residues. The CDR3 loop is CASRTRATDRGRQETQYF. CDR3 in DNA: TGCGCCAGCAGGACCCGGGCCACGGACAGGGGGCGTCAAGAGACCCAGTACTTC.